These 28 T cell receptor beta chains came from one sample sequenced in a study of OX40 agonist ivuxolimab in advanced cancers. Only in-frame clones appear in the TCRdb table, and some are missing; sequencing was by immunoSEQ multiplex PCR. Here the sample spans tens of thousands of clones, 86% being singletons. The sample here was CD4+ or CD8+ T cells sorted from blood, taken in a trial of the OX40 agonist ivuxolimab. These TCRs come from an adult with an advanced solid tumor such as melanoma, head and neck, liver or kidney cancer.

The chain uses TRBV7-2 and TRBJ1-1; D is unclear. The CDR3 consists of 14 residues. The ends were cut back, 4 bases at V and 0 bases at J, with 9 bases in the middle. Germline CDR1 SGHTA, CDR2 FQGNSA. The CDR3 DNA sequence: TGTGCCAGCAGCTCCCCCGTTATGAACACTGAAGCTTTCTTT. This gives the protein CASSSPVMNTEAFF.

This chain links TRBV7-9 with TRBJ2-5, with TRBD2 as a possible D gene (6 bases). V shed 3 bases and J shed 1 base, with 9 bases lying between them. This CDR3 contains 14 residues. CDR1 is SEHNR, CDR2 FQNEAQ, per germline (reference sequence). CDR3 sequence reads: CASSFGDFQETQYF. The CDR3 nucleotides read TGTGCCAGCAGCTTCGGGGACTTCCAAGAGACCCAGTACTTC.

This chain uses TRBV7-9 with TRBJ1-3; TRBD1 might be the D (5 bases). Germline lookup yields CDR1 SEHNR and CDR2 FQNEAQ (reference sequence). Trimming pared 5 bases from V and 0 bases from J, leaving 14 bases between. The CDR3 is 16 amino acids. The CDR3 nucleotides are TGTGCCAGCAGCCAAGGGGCTACTAACTCTGGAAACACCATATATTTT. It yields the protein CASSQGATNSGNTIYF.

This chain links TRBV7-6 with TRBJ1-1; weak D call: TRBD1 (6 bases). The CDR3 contains 16 residues. Germline CDR1 and CDR2: SGHVS and FNYEAQ. V gave up 5 bases and J gave up 0 bases, with 16 bases separating them. The CDR3 DNA sequence: TGTGCCAGCAGCCTCTCCCAGGGGACACTGAACACTGAAGCTTTCTTT. It yields the protein CASSLSQGTLNTEAFF. The entire variable domain, with the rest obtained from reference TRBV7-6 and TRBJ1-1, is as follows: GAGVSQSPRYKVTKRGQDVALRCDPISGHVSLYWYRQALGQGPEFLTYFNYEAQQDKSGLPNDRFSAERPEGSISTLTIQRTEQRDSAMYRCASSLSQGTLNTEAFFGQGTRLTVV.

The genes are TRBV4-2 and TRBJ2-3, with TRBD2 matching 8 bases. The CDR3 length is 16 residues. Trimming took 7 bases from V and 6 from J; bases not matched to a gene: 15. Germline assignment: CDR1 LGHNA and CDR2 YNFKEQ. CDR3 protein: CASMPAMGLDEDTQYF. The CDR3 bases are TGTGCCAGCATGCCGGCAATGGGACTAGATGAGGATACGCAGTATTTT.

The chain couples TRBV6-5 to TRBJ1-5; TRBD1 might be the D (6 bases). The CDR3 consists of 13 residues. The V end was cut by 6 bases, the J end by 2 bases, with 8 bases between. Per the germline V gene, CDR1 is MNHEY and CDR2 is SVGAGI. DNA for the CDR3: TGTGCCAGCAGAAGGGGGGGCAATCAGCCCCAGCATTTT. It codes for CASRRGGNQPQHF.

The chain uses TRBV18 and TRBJ2-1; 11 bases are shared with TRBD2. The CDR3 length is 16 residues. Unmatched junction bases numbered 2, after V lost 1 base and J lost 3 bases. Looked up from germline, CDR1 is KGHSH and CDR2 is LQKENI. In nucleotides, the CDR3 is TGTGCCAGCTCACCACTGACTAGCGGGATCTACAATGAGCAGTTCTTC. Its translation is CASSPLTSGIYNEQFF.

The gene calls are TRBV19 and TRBJ2-3, with unresolved D. CDR1 and CDR2 (germline): LNHDA, SQIVND (reference sequence). The ends were cut back, 4 bases at V and 0 bases at J, with 5 bases in the middle. The CDR3 is 13 amino acids. The CDR3 nucleotides read TGTGCCAGTAGTAGCGGTAGCACAGATACGCAGTATTTT. Its protein is CASSSGSTDTQYF.

The table lists this clone with a few counts. The chain combines TRBV6-1 with TRBJ2-7; weak D call: TRBD1 (5 bases). The CDR3 runs to 14 residues. Trimming left V 6 bases short and J 2 bases short, with 14 bases between. Germline-derived CDR1 and CDR2 are MNHNS and SASEGT. CDR3 DNA: TGTGCCAGCAGAGGGGTGGTACAACCCTACGAGCAGTACTTC. Its protein product is CASRGVVQPYEQYF.

The rearrangement joins TRBV6-6 to TRBJ2-3, with no clear D. This CDR3 has 13 residues. Germline assignment: CDR1 MNHNY and CDR2 SVGAGI (reference sequence). V lost 6 bases, J lost 3 bases, and 10 bases lay in between. The CDR3 region is CASSLTPTDTQYF. For the CDR3, the DNA is TGTGCCAGCAGCCTTACCCCGACAGATACGCAGTATTTT.

The genes are TRBV6-5 and TRBJ2-7; D unclear. Germline V lookup: CDR1 MNHEY, CDR2 SVGAGI. V was clipped by 6 bases and J by 3 bases, with 12 bases between them. This CDR3 has 13 amino acids. In nucleotides, the CDR3 is TGTGCCAGCAGGGGATGGTCCCACTACGAGCAGTACTTC. Its protein is CASRGWSHYEQYF.

The rearrangement uses TRBV13 and TRBJ2-1, with D perhaps being TRBD1 or TRBD2 (5 bases each). The CDR3 sequence is 13 residues long. Germline lookup yields CDR1 PRHDT and CDR2 FYEKMQ (reference sequence). V was shortened by 6 bases and J by 2 bases, with 8 bases between the two germline ends. The CDR3 region has the DNA TGTGCCAGCAGGTTGGGGGCCTACAATGAGCAGTTCTTC. It codes for CASRLGAYNEQFF.

This rearrangement joins TRBV6-1 to TRBJ2-1, with D unresolved. Trimming pared 5 bases from V and 9 bases from J, leaving 11 bases between. This CDR3 is 12 amino acids long. Germline CDR1 and CDR2: MNHNS and SASEGT. The CDR3 sequence: CASSTTLSEQFF. The CDR3 region has the DNA TGTGCCAGCAGTACTACCCTCTCTGAGCAGTTCTTC.

CDR3: CASSPYSGDYGYTF. CDR3 DNA: TGTGCCAGCTCACCCTACTCGGGAGACTATGGCTACACCTTC. This sequence joins TRBV18 and TRBJ1-2; no clear D gene. V was pared by 3 bases and J by 3 bases, with 11 bases between. The V gene's germline CDR1 is KGHSH and CDR2 LQKENI. This CDR3 region has 14 residues. Full variable domain (missing parts from reference TRBV18 and TRBJ1-2): NAGVMQNPRHLVRRRGQEARLRCSPMKGHSHVYWYRQLPEEGLKFMVYLQKENIIDESGMPKERFSAEFPKEGPSILRIQQVVRGDSAAYFCASSPYSGDYGYTFGSGTRLTVV.

The chain carries TRBV18 and TRBJ1-6, with 10 positions matching TRBD1. The CDR3 has 17 residues. V was clipped by 3 bases and J by 0 bases; unmatched bases: 2. The germline gives CDR1 KGHSH, CDR2 LQKENI. CDR3 sequence: CASSPDRGSSYNSPLHF. CDR3 in DNA: TGTGCCAGCTCACCGGACAGGGGGAGCTCCTATAATTCACCCCTCCACTTT.

This chain uses TRBV7-2 with TRBJ2-3, with 14 bases identical to TRBD2. V gave up 5 bases and J gave up 8 bases; unmatched junction bases: 15. This CDR3 has 18 residues. The germline CDR1 and CDR2 sequences are SGHTA and FQGNSA. The CDR3 reads CASSPGTSGRGGATTQYF. For the CDR3, the DNA is TGTGCCAGCAGCCCCGGGACTAGCGGGAGAGGGGGGGCCACTACGCAGTATTTT.

The genes are TRBV10-3 and TRBJ2-1; D is unclear. Germline CDR1 reads ENHRY; CDR2 reads SYGVKD. The length of the CDR3 is 14 residues. V shed 3 bases and J shed 4 bases, with 10 bases lying between them. The CDR3 DNA is TGTGCCATCAGTGACAGGACCCGTTACAATGAGCAGTTCTTC. It specifies CAISDRTRYNEQFF.

The chain joins TRBV6-1 to TRBJ1-5; D remains unclear. V was shortened by 7 bases and J by 4 bases, with 8 bases between the two germline ends. CDR1 and CDR2 (germline): MNHNS, SASEGT. The CDR3 has 12 residues. Written as DNA, the CDR3 is TGTGCCAGCACTACTTCGAATCAGCCCCAGCATTTT. Its protein is CASTTSNQPQHF.

This chain links TRBV9 with TRBJ2-5; maybe TRBD2 (6 bases). With 0 bases removed from V and 4 bases from J, the gap between germline ends came to 13 bases. The CDR3 sequence is 15 residues long. Germline CDR1 reads SGDLS; CDR2 reads YYNGEE. The CDR3 loop is CASSVEGVGGETQYF. The CDR3 DNA reads TGTGCCAGCAGCGTAGAGGGAGTGGGGGGAGAGACCCAGTACTTC. The full variable domain, its missing parts supplied by reference TRBV9 and TRBJ2-5, is DSGVTQTPKHLITATGQRVTLRCSPRSGDLSVYWYQQSLDQGLQFLIQYYNGEERAKGNILERFSAQQFPDLHSELNLSSLELGDSALYFCASSVEGVGGETQYFGPGTRLLVL.

The gene calls are TRBV27 and TRBJ2-1; no firm D call. The CDR3 has 15 residues. CDR1 and CDR2 from the germline V gene are MNHEY and SMNVEV (reference sequence). V was shortened by 6 bases and J by 5 bases, with 17 bases between the two germline ends. CDR3 DNA sequence: TGTGCCAGCAGCCTAACGGGCTTCCCAGACAATGAGCAGTTCTTC. Translating it yields CASSLTGFPDNEQFF.

The chain combines TRBV5-1 with TRBJ1-2; no clear D gene. Germline V gene sequence: CDR1 SGHRS, CDR2 YFSETQ. V gave up 3 bases and J gave up 0 bases, with 6 bases separating them. The CDR3 totals 13 residues. CDR3 DNA sequence: TGCGCCAGCAGCTGGGGTCCTAACTATGGCTACACCTTC. This codes for CASSWGPNYGYTF.

J is TRBJ2-1 and V is TRBV29-1; 12 bases map to TRBD2. This CDR3 has 13 residues. Germline CDR1 reads SQVTM; CDR2 reads ANQGSEA. V gave up 3 bases and J gave up 10 bases; unmatched junction bases: 4. This CDR3 is CSVETSGRREQFF. As DNA, the CDR3 is TGCAGCGTTGAGACTAGCGGGAGACGGGAGCAGTTCTTC.

The chain employs TRBV18 and TRBJ2-7; 9 nucleotides match TRBD2. Trimming took 1 base from V and 2 from J; bases not matched to a gene: 6. CDR1 and CDR2 from the germline V gene are KGHSH and LQKENI. The CDR3 is 16 residues long. The CDR3 DNA reads TGTGCCAGCTCACCACTGAGACTAGCGGTTACCTACGAGCAGTACTTC. Translating it yields CASSPLRLAVTYEQYF. Using reference TRBV18 and TRBJ2-7 for the parts outside the CDR3, the full variable domain is NAGVMQNPRHLVRRRGQEARLRCSPMKGHSHVYWYRQLPEEGLKFMVYLQKENIIDESGMPKERFSAEFPKEGPSILRIQQVVRGDSAAYFCASSPLRLAVTYEQYFGPGTRLTVT.

This sequence joins TRBV19 and TRBJ2-7; D is perhaps TRBD2 (5 bases). The CDR3 is 16 residues long. The V end was cut by 2 bases, the J end by 1 base, with 15 bases between. The germline CDR1 and CDR2 sequences are LNHDA and SQIVND (reference sequence). CDR3: CASSITGRVDSYEQYF. CDR3 nucleotides: TGTGCCAGTAGTATAACGGGAAGGGTTGATTCCTACGAGCAGTACTTC.

V and J are TRBV27 and TRBJ1-2; TRBD1 matches 7 bases. In germline, CDR1 is MNHEY, CDR2 SMNVEV (reference sequence). The CDR3 spans 13 residues. V lost 4 bases and J lost 7; bases outside the gene matches: 6. As DNA, the CDR3 is TGTGCCAGCAGTTCCGGACAGGCTGGTGGCTACACCTTC. Translation gives CASSSGQAGGYTF.

The chain links TRBV6-5 to TRBJ1-1, with 7 bases fitting TRBD1. The V segment lost 7 bases and the J segment 4 bases; nucleotides outside the gene matches: 12. The CDR3 loop spans 15 amino acids. Germline V gives CDR1 MNHEY, CDR2 SVGAGI. CDR3: CASTPKGGLPTEAFF. CDR3 nucleotide sequence: TGTGCCAGCACCCCGAAAGGGGGCTTGCCCACTGAAGCTTTCTTT.

The chain recombines TRBV5-1 with TRBJ2-5; TRBD2 matches at 11 bases. This CDR3 comprises 18 residues. In germline, CDR1 is SGHRS, CDR2 YFSETQ. The V gene end was trimmed by 1 base and the J gene end by 0 bases; junction bases not matched to a gene: 8. CDR3 sequence reads: CASSLSLPGLADQETQYF. The CDR3 coding sequence is TGCGCCAGCAGCTTGTCCCTACCGGGACTAGCGGACCAAGAGACCCAGTACTTC.

The chain recombines TRBV4-3 with TRBJ2-3; the D is unclear. The CDR3 totals 13 residues. Per the germline V gene, CDR1 is LGHNA and CDR2 is YSLEER. V lost 0 bases and J lost 9, with 10 bases in between. The CDR3 is CASSQDLPGTQYF. CDR3 DNA: TGCGCCAGCAGCCAAGATCTGCCCGGGACGCAGTATTTT.